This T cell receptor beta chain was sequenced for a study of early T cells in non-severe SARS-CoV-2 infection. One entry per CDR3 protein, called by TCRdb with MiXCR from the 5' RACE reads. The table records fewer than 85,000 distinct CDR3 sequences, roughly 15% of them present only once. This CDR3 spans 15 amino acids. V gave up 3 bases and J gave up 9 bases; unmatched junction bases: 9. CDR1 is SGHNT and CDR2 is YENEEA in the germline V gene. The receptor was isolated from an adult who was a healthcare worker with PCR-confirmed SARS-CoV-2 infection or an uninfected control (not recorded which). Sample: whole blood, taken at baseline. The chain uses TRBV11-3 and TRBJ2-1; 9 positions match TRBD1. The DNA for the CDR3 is TGTGCCAGCAGCTTTAGGACAGGGGCTTTCGGTGAGCAGTTCTTC. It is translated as CASSFRTGAFGEQFF.